These 21 T cell receptor beta chains originate from one sample sequenced in a study of cytomegalovirus exposure and HLA in healthy donors. The primer mix had 60 Vbeta and 13 Jbeta primers. Using immunoSEQ multiplex PCR, the repertoire was profiled, and TCRdb retains in-frame clones only, with some absent. The table lists roughly 140,000 clones, roughly 80% of them singletons. The sequenced sample was PBMCs. Source of these receptors: a woman aged 40 to 55 in good health and CMV-seropositive.

This chain links TRBV5-1 with TRBJ2-3, with 11 bases fitting TRBD1. Germline lookup yields CDR1 SGHRS and CDR2 YFSETQ. The V gene end was trimmed by 4 bases and the J gene end by 3 bases; junction bases not matched to a gene: 7. The length of the CDR3 is 16 residues. Here the CDR3 reads CASSAPGTGGTDTQYF. In nucleotides, the CDR3 is TGCGCCAGCAGCGCCCCCGGGACAGGGGGAACAGATACGCAGTATTTT.

V and J are TRBV9 and TRBJ2-6; 8 bases fit TRBD2. The V segment lost 4 bases and the J segment 2 bases; nucleotides outside the gene matches: 5. CDR1 and CDR2 (germline): SGDLS, YYNGEE. The CDR3 is 16 amino acids. CDR3 bases: TGTGCCAGCAGCACCCTGACTAGCGCTGGGGCCAACGTCCTGACTTTC. This codes for CASSTLTSAGANVLTF.

J is TRBJ2-3 and V is TRBV5-1; 7 bases agree with TRBD1. J lost 1 base, V lost 4 bases, and 6 bases had no gene match. CDR1 and CDR2 (germline): SGHRS, YFSETQ. This CDR3 is built from 15 residues. The CDR3 region has the DNA TGCGCCAGCAGCCAGGGACAGAGGGGCACAGATACGCAGTATTTT. Translation gives CASSQGQRGTDTQYF.

The V call is TRBV30, the J call TRBJ1-1, with D perhaps matching TRBD1 (5 bases). The CDR3 is made up of 13 amino acids. Trimming shortened V by 5 bases and J by 2 bases, and 12 bases separated the two germline ends. Germline V gives CDR1 GTSNPN, CDR2 SVGIG (reference sequence). The CDR3 nucleotides read TGTGCCTGGGATCTCACAGGAAACACTGAAGCTTTCTTT. It specifies CAWDLTGNTEAFF.

The chain uses TRBV6-6 and TRBJ2-3; 8 bases map to TRBD1. Trimming took 5 bases from V and 1 from J; bases not matched to a gene: 5. Germline V lookup: CDR1 MNHNY, CDR2 SVGAGI (reference sequence). The CDR3 contains 15 residues. This CDR3 is CASSQGQGGTDTQYF. The CDR3 bases are TGTGCCAGCAGTCAAGGACAGGGAGGCACAGATACGCAGTATTTT.

The rearrangement joins TRBV4-2 to TRBJ2-7; 8 nucleotides match TRBD1. This CDR3 comprises 14 residues. Germline V CDR1 and CDR2: LGHNA, YNFKEQ. J was trimmed by 1 base and V by 4 bases; bases with no gene match: 3. The CDR3 region is CASSPGDRSYEQYF. The CDR3 DNA reads as TGTGCCAGCAGCCCGGGGGACAGGTCCTACGAGCAGTACTTC.

This chain joins TRBV2 and TRBJ2-5; 10 nucleotides align to TRBD1. Trimming took 6 bases from V and 4 from J; bases not matched to a gene: 5. There are 14 residues in the CDR3. The germline CDR1 and CDR2 sequences are SNHLY and FYNNEI. This CDR3 is CASRDRGLRETQYF. The CDR3 DNA reads TGTGCCAGCAGGGACAGGGGGTTGAGAGAGACCCAGTACTTC.

CDR3: CSVLSDSRRGYTF. The CDR3 DNA reads as TGCAGCGTTCTCTCCGACAGTCGACGAGGCTACACCTTC. The V and J genes are TRBV29-1 and TRBJ1-2, with a possible D match to TRBD1 (5 bases). V was shortened by 5 bases and J by 8 bases, with 18 bases between the two germline ends. This CDR3 region has 13 residues. The germline V gene encodes CDR1 SQVTM and CDR2 ANQGSEA.

This clone was seen a few times. The chain has TRBV6-5 and TRBJ2-7; 9 bases are shared with TRBD1. Germline V gives CDR1 MNHEY, CDR2 SVGAGI. Germline trimming cut 0 bases from V and 4 bases from J; bases unmatched to any gene: 1. This CDR3 contains 14 residues. The CDR3 spells CASSYSDRGYEQYF. CDR3 nucleotides: TGTGCCAGCAGTTACTCTGACAGGGGGTACGAGCAGTACTTC.

The chain joins TRBV4-3 to TRBJ2-3, with D unresolved. V lost 0 bases and J lost 6, with 7 bases in between. Germline CDR1 reads LGHNA; CDR2 reads YSLEER. The CDR3 contains 13 residues. The CDR3, as DNA: TGCGCCAGCAGCCAAGACGGGTCCGATACGCAGTATTTT. Its translation: CASSQDGSDTQYF.

V and J are TRBV11-2 and TRBJ1-5; D unclear. The CDR3 has 13 amino acids. Germline CDR1 reads SGHAT; CDR2 reads FQNNGV. Trimming stripped 3 bases from V and 5 bases from J, with 8 bases between. CDR3 nucleotide sequence: TGTGCCAGCAGCTTCGTAGACTATCAGCCCCAGCATTTT. It yields the protein CASSFVDYQPQHF.

This sequence joins TRBV7-6 and TRBJ2-2; TRBD1 matches 7 bases. V lost 4 bases to trimming and J lost 0 bases; unmatched junction nucleotides: 5. The germline gives CDR1 SGHVS, CDR2 FNYEAQ. CDR3 length: 16 residues. The CDR3 DNA reads as TGTGCCAGCAGCTCGCCCGGGACAGCGAACACCGGGGAGCTGTTTTTT. This gives the protein CASSSPGTANTGELFF.

Comments on this clone: One junction end disagrees with the germline gene, perhaps due to a read error. The chain joins TRBV5-1 to TRBJ2-7; a weak D match, TRBD1 (6 bases). Germline assignment: CDR1 SGHRS and CDR2 YFSETQ. This CDR3 has 13 residues. CDR3 protein: CASNLGQDYEQYF. The DNA of the CDR3 is TGCGCCAGCAACTTGGGACAAGACTACGAGCAGTACTTC.

The table lists this clone with a count of one. This chain connects TRBV6-1 to TRBJ2-7; D may be TRBD1 (5 bases). Trimming took off 6 bases at V and 4 bases at J, with 16 bases between the two ends. The CDR3 is 14 residues long. Germline CDR1 and CDR2: MNHNS and SASEGT. Here the CDR3 reads CASRPVSGAYEQYF. The CDR3 DNA follows: TGTGCCAGCAGACCGGTCAGTGGGGCTTACGAGCAGTACTTC.

The CDR3 bases are TGCGCCAGCACCAGAGGAGACAGGGCGGCGGAGACCCAGTACTTC. It yields the protein CASTRGDRAAETQYF. The chain couples TRBV5-1 to TRBJ2-5, with 7 nucleotides matching TRBD1. Germline lookup yields CDR1 SGHRS and CDR2 YFSETQ. This CDR3 has 15 amino acids. The V segment lost 6 bases and the J segment 5 bases; nucleotides outside the gene matches: 13.

The gene calls are TRBV2 and TRBJ1-1; a weak D match, TRBD1 (5 bases). Looked up from germline, CDR1 is SNHLY and CDR2 is FYNNEI. V shed 11 bases and J shed 1 base, with 8 bases lying between them. The CDR3 is 11 amino acids. DNA of the CDR3: TGTGCCGCCGGACAGAACACTGAAGCTTTCTTT. It yields the protein CAAGQNTEAFF. The variable domain in full, with the rest retrieved from reference TRBV2 and TRBJ1-1, is EPEVTQTPSHQVTQMGQEVILRCVPISNHLYFYWYRQILGQKVEFLVSFYNNEISEKSEIFDDQFSVERPDGSNFTLKIRSTKLEDSAMYFCAAGQNTEAFFGQGTRLTVV.

This sequence joins TRBV15 and TRBJ2-2; unclear D gene. The germline gives CDR1 LNHNV, CDR2 YYDKDF (reference sequence). The CDR3 spans 12 residues. Between the trimmed V and J ends, which lost 1 base and 7 bases, there was a span of 4 bases. The CDR3 region is CATSRAGGELFF. CDR3 DNA: TGTGCCACCAGCAGAGCGGGCGGGGAGCTGTTTTTT.

This clone was detected only once. V is TRBV7-9 and J is TRBJ1-4; 7 nucleotides agree with TRBD1. Trimming took 2 bases from V and 5 from J; bases not matched to a gene: 5. CDR3 length: 15 amino acids. Germline CDR1 SEHNR, CDR2 FQNEAQ (reference sequence). The CDR3 nucleotides are TGTGCCAGCAGCTTATATGGGACAGAGAATGAAAAACTGTTTTTT. Its protein is CASSLYGTENEKLFF.

This chain connects TRBV5-6 to TRBJ2-7; D gene unclear. This CDR3 comprises 14 residues. Trimming shortened V by 1 base and J by 3 bases, and 11 bases separated the two germline ends. CDR1 and CDR2 (germline): SGHDT, YYEEEE. The CDR3 DNA reads as TGTGCCAGCAGCTTGTCTTTAAGCCACTACGAGCAGTACTTC. This translates into CASSLSLSHYEQYF.

This clone has a single count. This rearrangement joins TRBV27 to TRBJ1-5; D ambiguous. V was shortened by 11 bases and J by 0 bases, with 17 bases between the two germline ends. The CDR3 runs 15 residues. The V gene's germline CDR1 is MNHEY and CDR2 SMNVEV (reference sequence). CDR3 protein: CASKMWGDSNQPQHF. CDR3 coding DNA: TGTGCCTCTAAAATGTGGGGAGATAGCAATCAGCCCCAGCATTTT.

The chain has TRBV28 and TRBJ2-2; the match to TRBD1 covers 8 bases. This CDR3 comprises 16 residues. Trimming cost V 4 bases and J 6 bases; bases outside gene matches: 10. The germline gives CDR1 MDHEN, CDR2 SYDVKM. CDR3 protein: CASSSPDRVVAGELFF. The CDR3 DNA sequence: TGTGCCAGCAGTTCCCCGGACAGGGTAGTAGCCGGGGAGCTGTTTTTT.